Listed below are T cell receptor beta chains from one sample, sequenced in a study of blood T cell repertoires in COVID-19. The assay was immunoSEQ multiplex PCR, and TCRdb's table has in-frame clones only and misses some. The table records hundreds of thousands of clones, around 87% of them present only once. The sequenced material came from peripheral blood. All receptors derive from a man aged 55-75 years with acute or convalescent COVID-19. Both conserved end residues are part of each CDR3. The order of the fields is J gene, clone size, CDR3 length, V gene, D gene, CDR3 DNA, CDR3 protein. A D gene is named only where the DNA matches it firmly. Rows give clone size only sometimes, using once, few, many, or a class for an expanded clone.

>TRBJ1-2|.|15|TRBV19|TRBD1
TGTGCCAGTAGTTCGTGGACAGGGATCCTCTACGGCTACACCTTC
CASSSWTGILYGYTF
>TRBJ1-5|.|14|TRBV7-2|.
TGTGCGACCAAGGAGGGGTTAAGCAATCAGCCCCAGCATTTT
CATKEGLSNQPQHF
>TRBJ1-5|.|13|TRBV12-3/TRBV12-4|.
TGTGCCAGCAGTCTGAACGGGGGTCAGCCCCAGCATTTT
CASSLNGGQPQHF
>TRBJ1-2|.|17|TRBV5-4|.
TGTGCCAGCAGCCGAATTGGGAGTGAGACACTCGGGGGTGGCTACACCTTC
CASSRIGSETLGGGYTF
>TRBJ1-1|.|16|TRBV27|.
TGTGCCAGCAGTTCCCTCACGACAGACATGAACACTGAAGCTTTCTTT
CASSSLTTDMNTEAFF
>TRBJ1-3|few|14|TRBV6-5|TRBD1
TGTGCCACTCAACGTCCAGGGGGTGGATTCACCATATATTTT
CATQRPGGGFTIYF
>TRBJ1-5|.|15|TRBV7-9|.
TGTGCCAGCAGCATAGGCACAGGGATAAGTCAGCCCCAGCATTTT
CASSIGTGISQPQHF
>TRBJ2-6|.|19|TRBV6-1|.
TGTGCCAGCAGTGGGAATTGGCCGGGACAACCCTCTGGGGCCAACGTCCTGACTTTC
CASSGNWPGQPSGANVLTF
>TRBJ1-5|.|13|TRBV28|.
TGTGCCAGCAGTCCTCCGGGTGTGCAGCCCCAGCATTTT
CASSPPGVQPQHF
>TRBJ2-4|.|15|TRBV5-1|.
TGCGCCAGCAGCTTGGGACAGGCCAGAGGGAACATTCAGTACTTC
CASSLGQARGNIQYF
>TRBJ1-1|.|14|TRBV19|.
TGTGCCAGCCAGTACGGGATCATGAACACTGAAGCTTTCTTT
CASQYGIMNTEAFF
>TRBJ1-1|.|13|TRBV10-1|.
TGCGCCAGCAGTGATGCCCCTAATACCGAGGCTTTCTTT
CASSDAPNTEAFF
>TRBJ1-1|.|13|TRBV19|.
TGTGCCAGTATGGGGGGTTCGAACACTGAAGCTTTCTTT
CASMGGSNTEAFF
>TRBJ1-5|.|18|TRBV21-1|.
TGTGCCAGCAGCAAAGAATGGCGGGGGGACGATAGCAATCAGCCCCAGCATTTT
CASSKEWRGDDSNQPQHF
>TRBJ2-7|.|15|TRBV9|TRBD1
TGTGCCAGCAGCGGGACCGGGACAGGAGCCTACGAGCAGTACTTC
CASSGTGTGAYEQYF
>TRBJ1-1|few|15|TRBV6-5|.
TGTGCCAGCAGTTACTCGATTCAGGGGCTGGCTGAAGCTTTCTTT
CASSYSIQGLAEAFF
>TRBJ1-1|.|15|TRBV7-9|TRBD1
TGTGCCAGCAGCTTACTAGGGGGCGCGAACACTGAAGCTTTCTTT
CASSLLGGANTEAFF
>TRBJ2-2|.|17|TRBV6-6|TRBD2
TGTGCCAGCAGTCCGGGACTAGCGGGGGCCCGAGGCGGGGAGCTGTTTTTT
CASSPGLAGARGGELFF
>TRBJ1-1|.|16|TRBV5-6|.
TGTGCCAGCAGCCCCAGGCTGCAGAGCCCGGGGACTGAAGCTTTCTTT
CASSPRLQSPGTEAFF
>TRBJ2-3|.|16|TRBV5-4|.
TGTGCCAGCAGCACAGGCGGGACTTTTAGCACAGATACGCAGTATTTT
CASSTGGTFSTDTQYF
>TRBJ2-5|.|14|TRBV5-6|.
TGTGCCAGCAGCTTGGCCCTCGGGTCGGAGACCCAGTACTTC
CASSLALGSETQYF
>TRBJ2-5|few|16|TRBV12-5|TRBD1
TGTGCTAGTGGTTTAGGGGACAGGGGGCGCCGCGAGACCCAGTACTTC
CASGLGDRGRRETQYF
>TRBJ1-1|.|15|TRBV3-1/TRBV3-2|.
TGTGCCAGCAGCCAAGTACAGCCAATGAACACTGAAGCTTTCTTT
CASSQVQPMNTEAFF
>TRBJ2-1|.|15|TRBV5-1|TRBD1
TGCGCCAGCAGCTGGGGGGACAGGGACTACAATGAGCAGTTCTTC
CASSWGDRDYNEQFF
>TRBJ1-1|.|16|TRBV13|.
TGTGCCAGCAGCTTAGCGGGGGGCCTCATGAACACTGAAGCTTTCTTT
CASSLAGGLMNTEAFF
>TRBJ2-2|once|16|TRBV5-1|TRBD1
TGCGCCAGCAGCTTGAGGACAGGGACGAACACCGGGGAGCTGTTTTTT
CASSLRTGTNTGELFF
>TRBJ2-5|.|15|TRBV2|.
TGTGCCAGCAGTGAAGGGGGGCAGGGAACCGAGACCCAGTACTTC
CASSEGGQGTETQYF
>TRBJ2-7|.|16|TRBV29-1|TRBD1
TGCAGCGTTGAATTTGTAACAGGGGGTAGCTCCTACGAGCAGTACTTC
CSVEFVTGGSSYEQYF